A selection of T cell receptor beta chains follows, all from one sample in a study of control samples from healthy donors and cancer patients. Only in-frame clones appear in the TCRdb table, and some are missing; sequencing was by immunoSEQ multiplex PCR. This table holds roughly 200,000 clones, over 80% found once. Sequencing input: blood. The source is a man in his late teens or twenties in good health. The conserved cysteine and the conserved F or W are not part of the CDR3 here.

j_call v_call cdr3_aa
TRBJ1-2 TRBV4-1 ASSQGGLADYGYT
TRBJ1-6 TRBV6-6 ASSYSQGDSPLH
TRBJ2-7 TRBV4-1 ASSQPGLAGGHEQY
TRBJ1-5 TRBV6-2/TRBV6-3 ASSYGDQPQH
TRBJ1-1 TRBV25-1 ASSDSPKVEAF
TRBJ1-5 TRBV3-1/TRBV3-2 ASSQDRWQPQH
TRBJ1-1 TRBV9 ASSAQGARTEAF
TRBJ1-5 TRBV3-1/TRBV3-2 ASSQDLGQPQH
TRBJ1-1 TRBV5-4 ASSSLGAADSEAF
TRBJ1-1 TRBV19 ASSLRTGGSMNTEAF
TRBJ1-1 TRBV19 ASTVPGDRGMTEAF
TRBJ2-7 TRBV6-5 ASSYSYSEGNYEQY
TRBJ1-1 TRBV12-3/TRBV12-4 ASSFSEEAF
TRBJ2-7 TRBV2 ASSSTGSSYEQY
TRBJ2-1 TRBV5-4 ASSLVGADNEQF
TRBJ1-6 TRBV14 ASSQGHRTNSPLH
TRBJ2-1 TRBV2 ASSARTSGDPYNEQF
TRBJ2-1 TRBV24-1 ATSDVGSSYNEQF
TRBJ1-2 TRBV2 AWTVRGGYT
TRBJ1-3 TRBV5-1 ASSLDDGSSGNTIY
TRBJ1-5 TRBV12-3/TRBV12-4 ASSPSGDQPQH
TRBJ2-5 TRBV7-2 ASSLGGGAGQETQY
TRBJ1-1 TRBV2 AIDQGSSEAF
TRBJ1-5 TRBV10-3 AISEAGGNQPQH
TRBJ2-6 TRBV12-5 ASGLTFDSSGANVLT
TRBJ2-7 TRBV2 ASSVGGSYEQY
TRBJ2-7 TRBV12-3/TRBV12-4 ASRWTTAYEQY
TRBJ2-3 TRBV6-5 ASSPRDGALFTQY
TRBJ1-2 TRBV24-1 ATSSTGEGDYGYT